The clone carrying this T cell receptor beta chain was picked up a small number of times. The entry originates in a study of blood T cell repertoires in COVID-19. Study at large: The samples span acute and convalescent COVID-19 from the United States, Italy and Spain. The cDNA or gDNA used as material had been derived from T cells, B-cell-depleted T cells, or PBMCs.

Here immunoSEQ multiplex PCR was the method, and the copy in TCRdb shows in-frame clones only, minus some. The sample gives around 180,000 clones, roughly 81% of which show up once; 12% is in the top ten. The Seattle patients joined while their infection was active and were tracked longitudinally afterward. The V gene lost 9 bases and the J gene lost 4 bases, with 19 bases spanning the gap. The CDR3 totals 14 residues. Per germline, CDR1 LNHDA and CDR2 SQIVND (reference sequence). This rearrangement joins TRBV19 to TRBJ2-7, with D perhaps TRBD1 (7 bases). This TCR derives from a woman older than 75 with COVID-19, enrolled during active disease. Sequenced material: peripheral blood. CDR3 loop: CARSLTGAGYEQYF. The CDR3 region has the DNA TGTGCCAGAAGCCTCACAGGGGCGGGGTACGAGCAGTACTTC. The complete variable domain, with remaining parts taken from reference TRBV19 and TRBJ2-7, reads DGGITQSPKYLFRKEGQNVTLSCEQNLNHDAMYWYRQDPGQGLRLIYYSQIVNDFQKGDIAEGYSVSREKKESFPLTVTSAQKNPTAFYLCARSLTGAGYEQYFGPGTRLTVT.